The rows below give T cell receptor beta chains drawn from one sample of a study of TIL therapy for anti-PD-1-resistant metastatic lung cancer. Clones were sequenced by immunoSEQ multiplex PCR, and TCRdb holds only the in-frame ones, with some missing. The profile covers 45,000 to 60,000 clones, with less than 85% appearing a single time and about 6% taken by the ten largest. Sequenced material: tumor tissue, taken at baseline. These receptors were obtained from a person between 30 and 80 years old with non-small cell lung cancer. The CDR3 runs from the conserved cysteine through the conserved F or W. The D gene is left open where the match is weak. Expanded clones get a size class; other rows say once, few or many, or leave the size out.

V: TRBV6-1; D: -; size: -; J: TRBJ2-3; DNA: TGTGCCAGCAGTGAAGGCTGGGGGGGCACAGATACGCAGTATTTT; CDR3: CASSEGWGGTDTQYF
V: TRBV7-8; D: TRBD2; size: -; J: TRBJ2-5; DNA: TGTGCCAGCAGCTTAGGGTCCGGGACTAGCGGGGGGAAAAAAGAGACCCAGTACTTC; CDR3: CASSLGSGTSGGKKETQYF
V: TRBV5-1; D: TRBD2; size: -; J: TRBJ2-3; DNA: TGCGCCAGCAGCCCGGGCTGGACTAGCGGGGGGATGGATACGCAGTATTTT; CDR3: CASSPGWTSGGMDTQYF
V: TRBV5-1; D: -; size: -; J: TRBJ1-4; DNA: TGCGCCAGCAGCGCGGAGGGGGCTAATGAAAAACTGTTTTTT; CDR3: CASSAEGANEKLFF
V: TRBV29-1; D: TRBD2; size: -; J: TRBJ2-3; DNA: TGCAGCGTTGTCCCACTAGCGGGAGTGAGAGATACGCAGTATTTT; CDR3: CSVVPLAGVRDTQYF
V: TRBV28; D: -; size: -; J: TRBJ1-5; DNA: TGTGCCAGCGGTGGCCACCTTAGCAATCAGCCCCAGCATTTT; CDR3: CASGGHLSNQPQHF
V: TRBV6-6; D: TRBD1; size: few; J: TRBJ1-6; DNA: TGTGCCAGCAGCCCTACAGGGGGCTGGAATTCACCCCTCCACTTT; CDR3: CASSPTGGWNSPLHF
V: TRBV21-1; D: -; size: few; J: TRBJ2-7; DNA: TGTGCCAGCAGCCCCCCCCATGGGGCAGGCCTTTCCTACGAGCAGTACTTC; CDR3: CASSPPHGAGLSYEQYF
V: TRBV29-1; D: -; size: -; J: TRBJ2-3; DNA: TGCAGCGTTGAGAGAATCGTGGGAGATACGCAGTATTTT; CDR3: CSVERIVGDTQYF
V: TRBV2; D: -; size: -; J: TRBJ1-5; DNA: TGTGCCAGCAGTGATGGTCGGCAGGGTGGGCAGCCCCAGCATTTT; CDR3: CASSDGRQGGQPQHF
V: TRBV5-4; D: -; size: -; J: TRBJ1-2; DNA: TGTGCCAGCAGCTTGGAGTCAGGGCCGTGGTATGGCTACACCTTC; CDR3: CASSLESGPWYGYTF
V: TRBV6-6; D: -; size: -; J: TRBJ1-2; DNA: TGTGCCAGCACCTCGGGACCGTTCTTAGGCTACACCTTC; CDR3: CASTSGPFLGYTF
V: TRBV5-4; D: -; size: -; J: TRBJ1-2; DNA: TGTGCCGGAGGGTCGTCGGATGGCTACACCTTC; CDR3: CAGGSSDGYTF
V: TRBV11-3; D: TRBD2; size: once; J: TRBJ2-3; DNA: TGTGCCAGCAGCTTCGGGACTAGCGGCACAGATACGCAGTATTTT; CDR3: CASSFGTSGTDTQYF
V: TRBV30; D: -; size: -; J: TRBJ2-7; DNA: TGTGCCTGGATGCGGGACTACGAGCAGTACTTC; CDR3: CAWMRDYEQYF
V: TRBV28; D: TRBD1; size: -; J: TRBJ2-6; DNA: TGTGCCACTGGACAGGCTGGGGCCAACGTCCTGACTTTC; CDR3: CATGQAGANVLTF
V: TRBV2; D: -; size: once; J: TRBJ2-2; DNA: TGTGCCAGCACGTGGGATTCGAACACCGGGGAGCTGTTTTTT; CDR3: CASTWDSNTGELFF
V: TRBV5-4; D: -; size: few; J: TRBJ2-2; DNA: TGTGCCAGCAAGAGCTTAGCGTCGAACACCGGGGAGCTGTTTTTT; CDR3: CASKSLASNTGELFF
V: TRBV7-2; D: TRBD1; size: -; J: TRBJ1-1; DNA: TGTGCCAGCAGCCTAGACAGGGTTGGCACTGAAGCTTTCTTT; CDR3: CASSLDRVGTEAFF
V: TRBV19; D: -; size: -; J: TRBJ1-5; DNA: TGTGCCAGTAGTTCTAGGCCCAGGGCACAGCCCCAGCATTTT; CDR3: CASSSRPRAQPQHF
V: TRBV7-6; D: -; size: -; J: TRBJ2-7; DNA: TGTGCCAGCAGCTTAGGGGCCCCAGGGGCCCACGAGCAGTACTTC; CDR3: CASSLGAPGAHEQYF
V: TRBV7-9; D: -; size: few; J: TRBJ1-5; DNA: TGTGCCAGCACCCTTGGACCTGGGGACCCCCAGCATTTT; CDR3: CASTLGPGDPQHF
V: TRBV30; D: -; size: once; J: TRBJ2-7; DNA: TGTGCCTGGAGTGTACCTCGGGCCTACGAGCAGTACTTC; CDR3: CAWSVPRAYEQYF
V: TRBV7-2; D: -; size: -; J: TRBJ2-3; DNA: TGTGCCAGCAGCTTCGGGGGAGTACGAGCAGATACGCAGTATTTT; CDR3: CASSFGGVRADTQYF
V: TRBV2; D: -; size: -; J: TRBJ2-1; DNA: TGTGCCAGCAGTGCTCAGGCGGGCTCCTACAATGAGCAGTTCTTC; CDR3: CASSAQAGSYNEQFF
V: TRBV5-1; D: TRBD2; size: -; J: TRBJ2-1; DNA: TGCGCCAGCAGCTTGCCCCGACTAGCGGGGGAGCAGTTCTTC; CDR3: CASSLPRLAGEQFF
V: TRBV7-2; D: TRBD1; size: few; J: TRBJ2-7; DNA: TGTGCCAGCAGCACACAGGGGTCCTCCTCCTACGAGCAGTACTTC; CDR3: CASSTQGSSSYEQYF
V: TRBV6-1; D: TRBD1; size: -; J: TRBJ2-7; DNA: TGTGCCAGCAGTGAAAGAGGGACAGGGGCGGCCTACGAGCAGTACTTC; CDR3: CASSERGTGAAYEQYF
V: TRBV28; D: TRBD1; size: few; J: TRBJ1-4; DNA: TGTGCCAGCGGCGGACAGGTTAATGAAAAACTGTTTTTT; CDR3: CASGGQVNEKLFF
V: TRBV27; D: -; size: -; J: TRBJ2-6; DNA: TGTGCCAGCAGTTTAGGGACCTTCGGGGGGGCCAACGTCCTGACTTTC; CDR3: CASSLGTFGGANVLTF
V: TRBV27; D: TRBD1; size: -; J: TRBJ2-2; DNA: TGTGCCAGCAGCCGGACAGGGGGCAAGCCCGGGGAGCTGTTTTTT; CDR3: CASSRTGGKPGELFF
V: TRBV7-2; D: -; size: -; J: TRBJ2-2; DNA: TGTGCCAGCAGCCCCGGTTGGGCGAACACCGGGGAGCTGTTTTTT; CDR3: CASSPGWANTGELFF
V: TRBV7-8; D: TRBD1; size: -; J: TRBJ1-5; DNA: TGTGCCAGCAGGACAGGGGGTAGCAGCAATCAGCCCCAGCATTTT; CDR3: CASRTGGSSNQPQHF
V: TRBV18; D: -; size: medium-sized; J: TRBJ1-4; DNA: TGTGCCAGCTCACCACATCTGGGGGCGGGTGAAAAACTGTTTTTT; CDR3: CASSPHLGAGEKLFF
V: TRBV6-5; D: TRBD1; size: -; J: TRBJ2-5; DNA: TGTGCCAGCAGTTACGACAGGGGGCAAGAGACCCAGTACTTC; CDR3: CASSYDRGQETQYF
V: TRBV5-1; D: -; size: few; J: TRBJ1-1; DNA: TGCGCCAGCAGCCCGCTGGGACATTGGGCGGGGGACACTGAAGCTTTCTTT; CDR3: CASSPLGHWAGDTEAFF
V: TRBV5-5; D: TRBD2; size: -; J: TRBJ2-1; DNA: TGTGCCAGCAGCTTGTTTGCGGGGGGGCGCTACAATGAGCAGTTCTTC; CDR3: CASSLFAGGRYNEQFF
V: TRBV6-6; D: TRBD1; size: few; J: TRBJ1-6; DNA: TGTGCCAGCAGGCCAAGCGGGGACAGGTCCAAACCCCTCCACTTT; CDR3: CASRPSGDRSKPLHF
V: TRBV7-8; D: -; size: -; J: TRBJ1-5; DNA: TGTGCCAGCAGCGGGAGTAGTGGCCAGCCCCAGCATTTT; CDR3: CASSGSSGQPQHF
V: TRBV5-1; D: TRBD2; size: -; J: TRBJ2-2; DNA: TGCGCCAGCACCCATCTAGCGGGGGGAACCGGGGAGCTGTTTTTT; CDR3: CASTHLAGGTGELFF
V: TRBV6-1; D: TRBD1; size: -; J: TRBJ1-2; DNA: TGTGCCAGCAGCAAAGGACAGGCTAACTATGGCTACACCTTC; CDR3: CASSKGQANYGYTF
V: TRBV5-4; D: TRBD2; size: -; J: TRBJ2-1; DNA: TGTGCCAGCAGCTTGGTCAGACTAGCGGGGGTCGGTAATGAGCAGTTCTTC; CDR3: CASSLVRLAGVGNEQFF
V: TRBV21-1; D: -; size: once; J: TRBJ1-1; DNA: TGTGCCAGCAGCGTCCCGCGGGCAGGGAAAGACATGAACACTGAAGCTTTCTTT; CDR3: CASSVPRAGKDMNTEAFF
V: TRBV9; D: -; size: -; J: TRBJ1-2; DNA: TGTGCCAGCAGCGTAGCCGGGGGGTATGGCTACACCTTC; CDR3: CASSVAGGYGYTF
V: TRBV4-1; D: -; size: -; J: TRBJ1-2; DNA: TGCGCCAGCAGCCAGATAACCGACAGGCGATACTATGGCTACACCTTC; CDR3: CASSQITDRRYYGYTF
V: TRBV7-2; D: -; size: -; J: TRBJ2-3; DNA: TGTGCCAGCAGCTTAATGACAACAGATACGCAGTATTTT; CDR3: CASSLMTTDTQYF
V: TRBV5-3; D: TRBD1; size: -; J: TRBJ2-7; DNA: TGTGCCAGAAGCTTGGAGAAGGACAGGGTGTTTTACGAGCAGTACTTC; CDR3: CARSLEKDRVFYEQYF
V: TRBV18; D: -; size: few; J: TRBJ1-2; DNA: TGTGCCAGCTCACGAGACGGGGGAGCCGGCTACACCTTC; CDR3: CASSRDGGAGYTF
V: TRBV5-4; D: TRBD2; size: -; J: TRBJ2-7; DNA: TGTGCCAGCAGCTTCGAGCGGGAGGCGTCCTACGAGCAGTACTTC; CDR3: CASSFEREASYEQYF
V: TRBV2; D: -; size: -; J: TRBJ1-4; DNA: TGTGCCAGCAGTGACGTGGACCATAATGAAAAACTGTTTTTT; CDR3: CASSDVDHNEKLFF
V: TRBV5-1; D: -; size: few; J: TRBJ1-1; DNA: TGCGCCAGCAGCTGGGGCCTCCCAATGGGTGAAGCTTTCTTT; CDR3: CASSWGLPMGEAFF